Included here is one T cell receptor (beta chain) sequence, with context. This clonotype was observed at least ten times. Its antigen remains undetermined. One base away there is no much larger clone; base qualities are not given. The donors were 40 or so Caucasian individuals from Russia, aged roughly 6 to 100 years, who were systemically healthy. Around 10 milliliters of peripheral blood were collected from each donor into EDTA-treated Vacutainer tubes. PBMCs were isolated by Ficoll-Paque density-gradient centrifugation, with at least 6 million obtained per sample. Total RNA, at least 5.5 micrograms per sample, was extracted from PBMCs with Trizol reagent. For every donor, flow cytometry on a PBMC aliquot measured the percentage of naive CD45RAhigh/CD27high T cells. The source of the sample is a study of blood T cells in healthy people across ages (dated by TCRdb to between 2015 and 2016). Background on the whole study: In model experiments, roughly one uniquely barcoded TCR beta cDNA molecule per two T cells was captured by template switching. The donors were split into four age groups: young (average about 15 years), middle-aged (around 40), aged (approximately 60) and long-lived (82). Using deep sequencing normalized with unique cDNA molecular identifiers, the study measured how TCR beta repertoire diversity changes with age. To avoid experimental bias, donors of different ages were randomly spread across the sequencing lanes. The study analyzed two additional independent replicas of 1 million unique cDNA reads from the same blood draw for two donors, one aged 18 to 30 and one aged 80 or older.

Here is what the overall study found, with its caveats: Total diversity estimates from one million sequenced T cells were considered lower bounds and underestimates. Because the CMV infection status of the donors was unknown, age-related changes in expanded clonotypes may potentially have been confounded. Observed TCR beta diversity correlated strongly with the percentage of naive T cells measured by flow cytometry. Because profiling used bulk unsorted PBMCs, naive and antigen-experienced compartments could not be compared conclusively. Compared with the aged group, more naive CD4+ T cells, fewer expanded clones and increased TCR diversity were shown by the long-lived group, suggesting age selection. Observed TCR beta diversity per million T cells fell roughly linearly with age, and a significant reduction was already apparent by age about 38.

Receptor libraries were prepared by 5' RACE. The instrument was an Illumina HiSeq 2500. A second PCR of about 7 to 12 cycles was performed with a sample-barcoded 5' primer and a J-beta primer mix. Each TCR beta cDNA molecule received a unique molecular identifier from a template-switch 5' adaptor carrying 12 random nucleotides. At least 2.5 million CDR3-containing paired-end reads were obtained from each sample. First-strand cDNA synthesis was performed from all RNA using the Mint cDNA synthesis kit, with priming by a TRBC-specific oligonucleotide. All cDNA was treated with uracil-DNA glycosylase and then went through a first 18-cycle PCR with the universal primers M1SS and BC2_uni_R. On the authors' methods: For normalization, 1 million high-quality reads were randomly selected from each sample, with every read carrying a distinct molecular identifier. Instead of being binned into consensus sequences, reads with shared molecular identifiers were discarded. MiTCR, set to a Q25 quality threshold and the strictest error-elimination algorithm, was used for CDR3 identification, clonotype clustering and error correction. A nonparametric unseen species model with Euler transformation was used to estimate lower-bound total TCR beta diversity. TCRdb redid the processing of the public reads, applying fastp at Q25 and MiXCR, and retained in-frame beta chains. Rows with a matching CDR3 protein are joined into one entry that keeps the most common DNA and genes. TCRdb, not the original authors, processed these V and J calls. In this sample the table shows some 900,000 distinct CDR3 sequences, 25% to 35% of which occur a single time. 17% of the sample is taken by the ten largest.

Looking up the germline V gene yields CDR1 SGHRS and CDR2 YFSETQ. The CDR3 numbers 16 residues from cysteine through phenylalanine. The retained sequence is limited to the CDR3, 48 bases, with the frame set at the first base. Trimming at the junction amounts to 5 bases on V and 2 bases on J, and the germline ends lie 18 bases apart. This chain joins TRBV5-1 to TRBJ2-3; TRBD2 is perhaps the D gene, given 6 matching bases. This clonotype was sampled from a woman of 80 years or more in good health. The material sequenced was blood. CDR3 reads: CASSSGTYYSTDTQYF. The DNA sequence is given as TGCGCCAGCAGTTCCGGGACTTATTACTCCACAGATACGCAGTATTTT.